The rows below give T cell receptor beta chains drawn from one sample of a study of graft-versus-host responses after intestinal transplantation. The antigens these receptors bind are not known. TCRdb's table, derived via immunoSEQ multiplex PCR, lists solely in-frame clones and lacks some. The sample yields some 90,000 clones, roughly 91% seen once. The source was unstimulated CD8+ T cells sorted from spleen or lymph node cells, collected before intestinal transplant. The receptor set was obtained from a human donor who received an intestinal transplant. Each CDR3 is given with its conserved first and last residue. Each record gives: J gene, clone size, D gene, V gene, CDR3 protein, CDR3 DNA. D genes are given only for firm matches. The listing skips clone size in some rows; elsewhere it reads once, few, many or a size class.

J gene: TRBJ1-5; clone size: once; D gene: -; V gene: TRBV5-6; CDR3 protein: CASSTGQIDQPQHF; CDR3 DNA: TGTGCCAGCAGCACGGGACAAATCGATCAGCCCCAGCATTTT
J gene: TRBJ2-1; clone size: -; D gene: -; V gene: TRBV6-5; CDR3 protein: CASSPGAEEQFF; CDR3 DNA: TGTGCCAGCAGCCCAGGGGCGGAGGAGCAGTTCTTC
J gene: TRBJ2-5; clone size: -; D gene: -; V gene: TRBV6-4; CDR3 protein: CASSTNREGETQYF; CDR3 DNA: TGTGCCAGCAGTACAAACAGGGAAGGAGAGACCCAGTACTTC
J gene: TRBJ2-7; clone size: -; D gene: TRBD2; V gene: TRBV4-2; CDR3 protein: CASSQERSGRAYEQYF; CDR3 DNA: TGTGCCAGCAGCCAAGAGAGATCCGGGAGGGCCTACGAGCAGTACTTC
J gene: TRBJ2-7; clone size: once; D gene: TRBD2; V gene: TRBV4-1; CDR3 protein: CASSQETGLAPYEQYF; CDR3 DNA: TGCGCCAGCAGCCAGGAAACCGGACTAGCCCCCTACGAGCAGTACTTC
J gene: TRBJ2-5; clone size: -; D gene: -; V gene: TRBV4-3; CDR3 protein: CASSQEVRGQRQETQYF; CDR3 DNA: TGCGCCAGCAGCCAAGAGGTGCGAGGACAGAGACAAGAGACCCAGTACTTC
J gene: TRBJ2-2; clone size: -; D gene: TRBD2; V gene: TRBV13; CDR3 protein: CASKTGGNTGELFF; CDR3 DNA: TGTGCCAGCAAGACGGGGGGAAACACCGGGGAGCTGTTTTTT
J gene: TRBJ2-1; clone size: -; D gene: -; V gene: TRBV15; CDR3 protein: CATSSRHDNEQFF; CDR3 DNA: TGTGCCACCAGCAGCCGACATGACAATGAGCAGTTCTTC
J gene: TRBJ1-1; clone size: -; D gene: -; V gene: TRBV30; CDR3 protein: CAWSVDGARTEAFF; CDR3 DNA: TGTGCCTGGAGTGTAGATGGGGCGCGAACTGAAGCTTTCTTT
J gene: TRBJ2-1; clone size: -; D gene: -; V gene: TRBV29-1; CDR3 protein: CSVSRGGQFF; CDR3 DNA: TGCAGCGTTTCTAGGGGAGGGCAGTTCTTC
J gene: TRBJ2-1; clone size: once; D gene: -; V gene: TRBV7-9; CDR3 protein: CASSTPPNNEQFF; CDR3 DNA: TGTGCCAGCAGCACGCCACCTAACAATGAGCAGTTCTTC
J gene: TRBJ1-6; clone size: -; D gene: TRBD1; V gene: TRBV27; CDR3 protein: CASSLKGASPLHF; CDR3 DNA: TGTGCCAGCAGTTTAAAGGGGGCATCACCCCTCCACTTT
J gene: TRBJ2-7; clone size: -; D gene: -; V gene: TRBV6-5; CDR3 protein: CASSYSYVQYF; CDR3 DNA: TGTGCCAGCAGTTACTCATATGTGCAGTACTTC
J gene: TRBJ2-7; clone size: -; D gene: -; V gene: TRBV13; CDR3 protein: CASSLEGVFHEQYF; CDR3 DNA: TGTGCCAGCAGCTTAGAAGGAGTGTTCCACGAGCAGTACTTC
J gene: TRBJ1-2; clone size: -; D gene: TRBD1; V gene: TRBV10-2; CDR3 protein: CASSFGTVGYTF; CDR3 DNA: TGCGCCAGCAGTTTTGGGACAGTTGGCTACACCTTC
J gene: TRBJ1-1; clone size: -; D gene: TRBD1; V gene: TRBV30; CDR3 protein: CAWSEGARTEAFF; CDR3 DNA: TGTGCCTGGAGTGAGGGGGCGCGCACTGAAGCTTTCTTT
J gene: TRBJ2-1; clone size: few; D gene: TRBD2; V gene: TRBV25-1; CDR3 protein: CASSGLAGYNEQFF; CDR3 DNA: TGTGCCAGCAGTGGACTAGCGGGCTACAATGAGCAGTTCTTC
J gene: TRBJ2-3; clone size: -; D gene: TRBD2; V gene: TRBV19; CDR3 protein: CASSIEERESDTQYF; CDR3 DNA: TGTGCCAGTAGTATAGAGGAGCGGGAGTCAGATACGCAGTATTTT
J gene: TRBJ2-7; clone size: -; D gene: -; V gene: TRBV4-3; CDR3 protein: CASSQDWQGLAEQYF; CDR3 DNA: TGCGCCAGCAGCCAAGATTGGCAGGGGTTGGCCGAGCAGTACTTC
J gene: TRBJ2-5; clone size: -; D gene: -; V gene: TRBV21-1; CDR3 protein: CAELFGTWTSGSQETQYF; CDR3 DNA: TGTGCCGAGCTTTTCGGAACTTGGACTAGCGGGAGCCAAGAGACCCAGTACTTC
J gene: TRBJ1-1; clone size: -; D gene: -; V gene: TRBV12-2; CDR3 protein: CASRPTGVADTEAFF; CDR3 DNA: TGTGCAAGTCGTCCTACAGGGGTGGCGGACACTGAAGCTTTCTTT
J gene: TRBJ1-5; clone size: -; D gene: -; V gene: TRBV19; CDR3 protein: CASNIVGQYSNQPQHF; CDR3 DNA: TGTGCCAGTAACATCGTCGGACAGTATAGCAATCAGCCCCAGCATTTT
J gene: TRBJ2-3; clone size: once; D gene: -; V gene: TRBV5-4; CDR3 protein: CASSFPLSTDTQYF; CDR3 DNA: TGTGCCAGCAGCTTTCCCCTCAGCACAGATACGCAGTATTTT
J gene: TRBJ2-1; clone size: -; D gene: TRBD2; V gene: TRBV6-1; CDR3 protein: CASSGGLAGGGNEQFF; CDR3 DNA: TGTGCCAGCAGTGGGGGACTAGCGGGAGGAGGGAATGAGCAGTTCTTC
J gene: TRBJ2-1; clone size: -; D gene: TRBD2; V gene: TRBV19; CDR3 protein: CASSISGGSTEQFF; CDR3 DNA: TGTGCCAGTAGTATTTCCGGGGGGTCGACAGAGCAGTTCTTC
J gene: TRBJ2-1; clone size: once; D gene: TRBD2; V gene: TRBV9; CDR3 protein: CASSVLGAGYNEQFF; CDR3 DNA: TGTGCCAGCAGCGTCCTAGGAGCGGGGTACAATGAGCAGTTCTTC
J gene: TRBJ2-2; clone size: once; D gene: -; V gene: TRBV7-9; CDR3 protein: CASSLVGSGGELFF; CDR3 DNA: TGTGCCAGCAGCTTAGTAGGTTCAGGCGGGGAGCTGTTTTTT
J gene: TRBJ2-2; clone size: -; D gene: -; V gene: TRBV9; CDR3 protein: CASSVESRGTGELFF; CDR3 DNA: TGTGCCAGCAGCGTAGAGTCTAGAGGAACCGGGGAGCTGTTTTTT
J gene: TRBJ2-5; clone size: -; D gene: -; V gene: TRBV7-8; CDR3 protein: CASSLGPGTRKETQYF; CDR3 DNA: TGTGCCAGCAGCTTAGGGCCCGGGACAAGAAAAGAGACCCAGTACTTC
J gene: TRBJ1-3; clone size: -; D gene: -; V gene: TRBV6-1; CDR3 protein: CASSETGYSGNTIYF; CDR3 DNA: TGTGCCAGCAGTGAAACAGGGTACTCTGGAAACACCATATATTTT
J gene: TRBJ2-7; clone size: -; D gene: -; V gene: TRBV14; CDR3 protein: CASSQTAGLREQYF; CDR3 DNA: TGTGCCAGCAGCCAAACGGCAGGGTTGCGCGAGCAGTACTTC
J gene: TRBJ2-1; clone size: -; D gene: TRBD2; V gene: TRBV5-1; CDR3 protein: CASSLLAGGTLYEQFF; CDR3 DNA: TGCGCCAGCAGCTTACTAGCGGGGGGCACTTTGTATGAGCAGTTCTTC
J gene: TRBJ2-7; clone size: -; D gene: TRBD2; V gene: TRBV7-6; CDR3 protein: CASSTALAGVDEQYF; CDR3 DNA: TGTGCCAGCAGCACGGCTTTAGCGGGGGTCGACGAGCAGTACTTC
J gene: TRBJ2-1; clone size: -; D gene: -; V gene: TRBV6-5; CDR3 protein: CASSLSYRANEQFF; CDR3 DNA: TGTGCCAGCAGTTTGTCCTACAGGGCGAATGAGCAGTTCTTC
J gene: TRBJ2-2; clone size: -; D gene: -; V gene: TRBV7-9; CDR3 protein: CASMDWDNANTGELFF; CDR3 DNA: TGTGCCAGCATGGATTGGGACAACGCGAACACCGGGGAGCTGTTTTTT
J gene: TRBJ1-1; clone size: -; D gene: -; V gene: TRBV6-5; CDR3 protein: CATVSRVNTEAFF; CDR3 DNA: TGTGCCACCGTATCGAGAGTGAACACTGAAGCTTTCTTT
J gene: TRBJ1-1; clone size: once; D gene: -; V gene: TRBV19; CDR3 protein: CASSITGVGTEAFF; CDR3 DNA: TGTGCCAGTAGTATAACCGGGGTTGGCACTGAAGCTTTCTTT
J gene: TRBJ1-2; clone size: -; D gene: -; V gene: TRBV6-5; CDR3 protein: CASTGGSYGYTF; CDR3 DNA: TGTGCCAGCACGGGGGGGTCCTATGGCTACACCTTC
J gene: TRBJ1-4; clone size: -; D gene: -; V gene: TRBV30; CDR3 protein: CAWSDTEKLFF; CDR3 DNA: TGTGCCTGGAGTGACACTGAAAAACTGTTTTTT
J gene: TRBJ2-7; clone size: -; D gene: TRBD1; V gene: TRBV7-8; CDR3 protein: CASSRGQHTYEQYF; CDR3 DNA: TGTGCCAGCAGCCGGGGACAGCATACCTACGAGCAGTACTTC
J gene: TRBJ2-1; clone size: -; D gene: -; V gene: TRBV10-3; CDR3 protein: CAISEVWKRGQLNNEQFF; CDR3 DNA: TGTGCCATCAGTGAAGTGTGGAAGAGAGGACAGTTGAACAATGAGCAGTTCTTC
J gene: TRBJ1-4; clone size: once; D gene: -; V gene: TRBV7-9; CDR3 protein: CASSHPTDSTNEKLFF; CDR3 DNA: TGTGCCAGCAGCCACCCGACGGACTCAACTAATGAAAAACTGTTTTTT
J gene: TRBJ2-1; clone size: -; D gene: TRBD1; V gene: TRBV7-9; CDR3 protein: CASSLPGQGPDEQFF; CDR3 DNA: TGTGCCAGCAGCTTACCGGGACAGGGGCCGGATGAGCAGTTCTTC
J gene: TRBJ2-1; clone size: -; D gene: TRBD1; V gene: TRBV7-2; CDR3 protein: CASSMTGYNEQFF; CDR3 DNA: TGTGCCAGCAGCATGACAGGGTACAATGAGCAGTTCTTC
J gene: TRBJ2-3; clone size: -; D gene: TRBD2; V gene: TRBV6-6; CDR3 protein: CASTTVAGVGTDTQYF; CDR3 DNA: TGTGCCAGCACCACAGTAGCGGGAGTTGGCACAGATACGCAGTATTTT
J gene: TRBJ2-1; clone size: -; D gene: TRBD1; V gene: TRBV4-1; CDR3 protein: CASSFRQGDNEQFF; CDR3 DNA: TGCGCCAGCAGCTTTAGACAGGGGGACAATGAGCAGTTCTTC